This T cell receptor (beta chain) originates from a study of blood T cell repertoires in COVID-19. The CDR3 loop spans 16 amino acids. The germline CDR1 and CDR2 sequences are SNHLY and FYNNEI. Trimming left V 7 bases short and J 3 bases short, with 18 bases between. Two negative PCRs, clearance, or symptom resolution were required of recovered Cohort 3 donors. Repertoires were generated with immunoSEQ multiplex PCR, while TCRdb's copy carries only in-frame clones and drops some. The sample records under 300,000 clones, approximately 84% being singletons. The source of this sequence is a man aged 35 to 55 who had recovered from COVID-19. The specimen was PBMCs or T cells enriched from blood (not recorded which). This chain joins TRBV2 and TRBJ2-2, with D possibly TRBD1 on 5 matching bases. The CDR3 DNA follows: TGTGCCAGCATCCATGAGGTGGCAGGGTACACCGGGGAGCTGTTTTTT. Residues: CASIHEVAGYTGELFF.